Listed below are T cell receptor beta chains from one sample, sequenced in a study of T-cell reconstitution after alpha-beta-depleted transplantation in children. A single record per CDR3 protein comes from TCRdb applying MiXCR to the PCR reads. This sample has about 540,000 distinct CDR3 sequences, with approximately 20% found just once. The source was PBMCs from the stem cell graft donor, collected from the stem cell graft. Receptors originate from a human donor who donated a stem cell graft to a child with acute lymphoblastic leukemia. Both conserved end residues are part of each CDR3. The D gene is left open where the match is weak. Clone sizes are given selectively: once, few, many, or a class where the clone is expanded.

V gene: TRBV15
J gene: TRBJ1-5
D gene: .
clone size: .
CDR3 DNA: TGTGCCACCAGCACGGTGGGGAGGGGTAGTTGGGGAAATCAGCCCCAGCATTTT
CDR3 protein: CATSTVGRGSWGNQPQHF

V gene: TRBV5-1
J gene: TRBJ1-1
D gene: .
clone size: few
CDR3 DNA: TGCGCCAGCAGTCCCTCCGGGGGGCGCGACATTACTGAAGCTTTCTTT
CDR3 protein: CASSPSGGRDITEAFF

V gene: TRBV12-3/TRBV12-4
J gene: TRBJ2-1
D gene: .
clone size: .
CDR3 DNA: TGTGCCAGCAGTTTAGAGAGCGGGAATGAGCAGTTCTTC
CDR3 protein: CASSLESGNEQFF

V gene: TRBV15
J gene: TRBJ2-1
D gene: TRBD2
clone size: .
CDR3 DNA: TGTGCCACAAACCGGGAGGAGAGCTCCTACAATGAGCAGTTCTTC
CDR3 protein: CATNREESSYNEQFF

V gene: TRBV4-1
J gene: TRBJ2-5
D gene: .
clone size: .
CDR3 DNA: TGCGCCAGCAGCCCCGTGAGGCAAGAGACCCAGTACTTC
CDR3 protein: CASSPVRQETQYF

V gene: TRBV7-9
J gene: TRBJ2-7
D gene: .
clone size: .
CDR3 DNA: TGTGCCAGCAGCCCCCTTTTCGGAAGGAGCTCCTACGAGCAGTACTTC
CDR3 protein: CASSPLFGRSSYEQYF

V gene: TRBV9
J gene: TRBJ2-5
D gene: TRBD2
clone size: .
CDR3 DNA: TGTGCCAGCAGCGTAGACCTCCGGACGGGAGGTAGAGAGACCCAGTACTTC
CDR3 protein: CASSVDLRTGGRETQYF

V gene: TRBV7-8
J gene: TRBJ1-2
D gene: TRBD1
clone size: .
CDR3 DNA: TGTGCCAGCAGCGCCCGGGACAGGGCCAACTATGGCTACACCTTC
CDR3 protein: CASSARDRANYGYTF

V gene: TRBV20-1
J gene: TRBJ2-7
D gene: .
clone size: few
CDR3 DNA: TGCAGTGCTAGAGACGTGACAAGTCGGACTATGAACTACGAGCAGTACTTC
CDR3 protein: CSARDVTSRTMNYEQYF

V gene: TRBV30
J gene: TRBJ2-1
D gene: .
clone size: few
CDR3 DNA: TGTGCCTGGAGTGTCGGTCTCAACGCCTACAATGAGCAGTTCTTC
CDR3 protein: CAWSVGLNAYNEQFF

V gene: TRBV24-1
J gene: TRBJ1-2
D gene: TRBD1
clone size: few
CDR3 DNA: TGTGCCACCAGCGATTGGGGGACAGGGATCGACGGCTACACCTTC
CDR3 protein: CATSDWGTGIDGYTF

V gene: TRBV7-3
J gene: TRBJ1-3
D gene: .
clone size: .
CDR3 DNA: TGTGCCAGCAGCCACGACGGTGGAAACACCATATATTTT
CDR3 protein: CASSHDGGNTIYF

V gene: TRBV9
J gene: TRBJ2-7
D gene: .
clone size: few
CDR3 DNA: TGTGCCAGCAGCGCCGCCGGGGCCTCCTACGAGCAGTACTTC
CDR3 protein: CASSAAGASYEQYF

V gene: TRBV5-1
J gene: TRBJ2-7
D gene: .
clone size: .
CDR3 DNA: TGCGCCACCAGGCCCGGGAGCTCCTACGAGCAGTACTTC
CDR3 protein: CATRPGSSYEQYF

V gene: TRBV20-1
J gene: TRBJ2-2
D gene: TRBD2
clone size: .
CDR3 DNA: TGCAGTGCTAGAGTCAGCGGGAGGGCCGTCGGGGAGCTGTTTTTT
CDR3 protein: CSARVSGRAVGELFF

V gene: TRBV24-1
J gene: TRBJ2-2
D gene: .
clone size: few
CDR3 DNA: TGTGCCACCAGTGACTACAGGGGGGGCACCGGGGAGCTGTTTTTT
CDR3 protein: CATSDYRGGTGELFF

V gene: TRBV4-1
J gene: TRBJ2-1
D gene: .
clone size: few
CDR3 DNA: TGCGCCAGCAGCCCCGATCCTATAGTCAGCGATGAGCAGTTCTTC
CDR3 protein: CASSPDPIVSDEQFF

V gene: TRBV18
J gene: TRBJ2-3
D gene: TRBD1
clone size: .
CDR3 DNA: TGTGCCAGCTCACCAATACAGGGGGGCACAGATACGCAGTATTTT
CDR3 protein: CASSPIQGGTDTQYF

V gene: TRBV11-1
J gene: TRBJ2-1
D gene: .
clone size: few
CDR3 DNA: TGTGCCAGCAGCTTAGCGCGGGCAAAGAATGAGCAGTTCTTC
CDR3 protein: CASSLARAKNEQFF

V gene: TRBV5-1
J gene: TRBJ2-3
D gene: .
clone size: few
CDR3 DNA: TGCGCCAGCAGCTTGGTTACAGGCCAAGATACGCAGTATTTT
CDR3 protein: CASSLVTGQDTQYF

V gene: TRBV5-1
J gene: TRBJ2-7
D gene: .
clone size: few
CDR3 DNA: TGCGCCAGCAGCTTCGAGAGGGCCTACGAGCAGTACTTC
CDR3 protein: CASSFERAYEQYF

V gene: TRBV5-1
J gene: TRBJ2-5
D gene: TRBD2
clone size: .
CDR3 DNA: TGCGCCAGCAGCTTGGCGGCTAGCGGGAGTTTCAAAGAGACCCAGTACTTC
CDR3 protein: CASSLAASGSFKETQYF

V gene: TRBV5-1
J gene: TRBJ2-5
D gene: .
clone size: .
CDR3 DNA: TGCGCCAGCAGCTTTACCCCCTCAGGAGCCGGAGAGACCCAGTACTTC
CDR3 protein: CASSFTPSGAGETQYF

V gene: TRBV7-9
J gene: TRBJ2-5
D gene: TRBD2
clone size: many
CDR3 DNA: TGTGCCAGCAGCTTGGTGGCTAGCGGGACCCAAGAGACCCAGTACTTC
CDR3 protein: CASSLVASGTQETQYF

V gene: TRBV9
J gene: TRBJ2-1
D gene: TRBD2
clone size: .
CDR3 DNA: TGTGCCAGCACCCCGGGGGGGATTATAGTAGATGAGCAGTTCTTC
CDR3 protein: CASTPGGIIVDEQFF

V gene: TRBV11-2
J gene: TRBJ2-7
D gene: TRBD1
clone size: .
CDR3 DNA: TGTGCCAGCAGCCCTATTAAGACAGGGCATTCCTACGAGCAGTACTTC
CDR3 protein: CASSPIKTGHSYEQYF

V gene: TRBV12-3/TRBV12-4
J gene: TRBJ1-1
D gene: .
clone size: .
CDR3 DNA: TGTGCCTCATGTCGGGAAGACACTGAAGCTTTCTTT
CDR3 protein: CASCREDTEAFF

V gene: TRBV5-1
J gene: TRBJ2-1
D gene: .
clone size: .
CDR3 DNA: TGCGCCAGCAGAATCGGGGGCCCCTACAATGAGCAGTTCTTC
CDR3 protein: CASRIGGPYNEQFF

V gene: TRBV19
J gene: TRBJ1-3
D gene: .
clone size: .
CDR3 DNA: TGTGCCAGTTCTCTTCGACAGACAACTAGTGGAAACACCATATATTTT
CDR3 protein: CASSLRQTTSGNTIYF

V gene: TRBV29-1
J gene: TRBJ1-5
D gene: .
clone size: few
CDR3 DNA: TGCAGCGTTGAAGGGGGGCCTAGCAATCAGCCCCAGCATTTT
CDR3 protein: CSVEGGPSNQPQHF

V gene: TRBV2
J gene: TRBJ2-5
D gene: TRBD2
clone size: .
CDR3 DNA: TGTGCCAGCAACCCTAGCGGGCCCGTAGAGACCCAGTACTTC
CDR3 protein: CASNPSGPVETQYF

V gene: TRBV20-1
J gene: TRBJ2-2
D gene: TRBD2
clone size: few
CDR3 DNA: TGCAGTGCTAACGCGGGGGGACAATACGGGGAGCTGTTTTTT
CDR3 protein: CSANAGGQYGELFF

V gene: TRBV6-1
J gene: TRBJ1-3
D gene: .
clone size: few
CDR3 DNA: TGTGCCAGCAGCCTGCAGGGTTTCGGAAACACCATATATTTT
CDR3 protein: CASSLQGFGNTIYF

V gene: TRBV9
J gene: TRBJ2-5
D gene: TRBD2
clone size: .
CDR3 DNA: TGTGCCAGCAGCGAAAATAGCGGGAGCCCCGCCAACTTC
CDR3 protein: CASSENSGSPANF

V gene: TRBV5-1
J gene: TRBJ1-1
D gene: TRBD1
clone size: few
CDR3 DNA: TGCGCCAGTACCCAGGGGGTGAACACTGAAGCTTTCTTT
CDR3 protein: CASTQGVNTEAFF

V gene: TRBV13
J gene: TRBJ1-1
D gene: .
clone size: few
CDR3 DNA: TGTGCCAGCAGCTTCCACCTATACGACAGGTCGACTGAAGCTTTCTTT
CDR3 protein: CASSFHLYDRSTEAFF

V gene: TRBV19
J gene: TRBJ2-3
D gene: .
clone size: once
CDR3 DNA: TGTGCCAGTAGTATTCTTAGCGCGACGAGCACAGATACGCAGTATTTT
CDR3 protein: CASSILSATSTDTQYF

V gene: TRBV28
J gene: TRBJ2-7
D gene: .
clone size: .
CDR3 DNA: TGTGCCAGCAGTTCCCGTATGAGCTCCTACGAGCAGTACTTC
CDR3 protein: CASSSRMSSYEQYF

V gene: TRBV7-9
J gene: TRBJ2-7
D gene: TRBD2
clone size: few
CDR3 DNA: TGTGCCAGCAGACCAATAGCGGGAGTAATCGAGCAGTACTTC
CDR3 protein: CASRPIAGVIEQYF

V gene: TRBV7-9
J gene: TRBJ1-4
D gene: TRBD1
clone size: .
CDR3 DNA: TGTGCCAGCAGCCCGACAGGGTCCGCGGAACTGTTTTTT
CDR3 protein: CASSPTGSAELFF

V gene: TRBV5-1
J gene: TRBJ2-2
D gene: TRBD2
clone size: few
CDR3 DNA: TGCGCCAGCAGGCTGACTAGCGGGGCTCTCACCGGGGAGCTGTTTTTT
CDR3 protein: CASRLTSGALTGELFF

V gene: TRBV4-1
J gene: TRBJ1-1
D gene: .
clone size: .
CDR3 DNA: TGCGCCAGCAGCCAAGATCTCTTGAACACTGAAGCTTTCTTT
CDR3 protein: CASSQDLLNTEAFF

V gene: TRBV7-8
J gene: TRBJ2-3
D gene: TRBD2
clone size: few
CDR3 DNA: TGTGCCAGCTTACTAGCGGTGAGCACAGATACGCAGTATTTT
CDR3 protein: CASLLAVSTDTQYF

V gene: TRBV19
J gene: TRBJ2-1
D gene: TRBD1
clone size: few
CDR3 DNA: TGTGCCAGTAGTATGGGGGACAGGGTATCCAATGAGCAGTTCTTC
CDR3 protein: CASSMGDRVSNEQFF

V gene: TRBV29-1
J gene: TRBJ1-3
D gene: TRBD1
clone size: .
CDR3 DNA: TGCAGCGTTGCGAGGACAGGGGGTGGAAACACCATATATTTT
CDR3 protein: CSVARTGGGNTIYF

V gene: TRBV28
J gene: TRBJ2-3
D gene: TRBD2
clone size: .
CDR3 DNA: TGTGCCAGTCGCGGGAGAGCCAAGGGAGATACGCAGTATTTT
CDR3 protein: CASRGRAKGDTQYF

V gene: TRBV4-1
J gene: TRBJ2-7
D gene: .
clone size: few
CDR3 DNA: TGCGCCAGCAGCTCGATTTGGACCCACGAGCAGTACTTC
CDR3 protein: CASSSIWTHEQYF

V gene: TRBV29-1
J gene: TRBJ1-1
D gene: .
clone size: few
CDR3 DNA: TGCAGCGTTGGGGGGCTCACTGAAGCTTTCTTT
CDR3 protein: CSVGGLTEAFF

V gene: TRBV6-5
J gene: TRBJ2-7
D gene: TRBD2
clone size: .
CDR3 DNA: TGTGCCAGCAGTTACTCGATGCCAGGACTAGCGGGGAACCCCGAGCAGTACTTC
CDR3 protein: CASSYSMPGLAGNPEQYF

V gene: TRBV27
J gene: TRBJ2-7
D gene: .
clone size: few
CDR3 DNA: TGTGCCAGCAGTTTAGCATATGGGCAATACGAGCAGTACTTC
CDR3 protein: CASSLAYGQYEQYF

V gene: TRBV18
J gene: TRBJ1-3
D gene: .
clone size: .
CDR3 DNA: TGTGCCAGCTCACCAAGAGGCGGTATCTCTGGAAACACCATATATTTT
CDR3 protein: CASSPRGGISGNTIYF

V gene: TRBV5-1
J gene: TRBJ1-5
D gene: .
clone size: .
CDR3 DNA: TGCGCCAGCAGCCGGGACTTGAATCAGCCCCAGCATTTT
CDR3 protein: CASSRDLNQPQHF